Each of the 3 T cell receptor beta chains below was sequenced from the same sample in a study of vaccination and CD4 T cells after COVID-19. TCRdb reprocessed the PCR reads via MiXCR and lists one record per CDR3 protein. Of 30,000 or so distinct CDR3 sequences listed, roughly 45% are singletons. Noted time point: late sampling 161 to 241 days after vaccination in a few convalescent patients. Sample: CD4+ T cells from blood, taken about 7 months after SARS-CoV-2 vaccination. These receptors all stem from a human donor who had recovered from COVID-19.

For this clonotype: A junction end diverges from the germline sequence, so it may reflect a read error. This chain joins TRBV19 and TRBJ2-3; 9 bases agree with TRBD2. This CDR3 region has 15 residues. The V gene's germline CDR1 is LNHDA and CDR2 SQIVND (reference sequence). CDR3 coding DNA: TGTGCCAGTAGTATTGGCGGGACTAGCACAGGTACGCAGTATTTT. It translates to CASSIGGTSTGTQYF.

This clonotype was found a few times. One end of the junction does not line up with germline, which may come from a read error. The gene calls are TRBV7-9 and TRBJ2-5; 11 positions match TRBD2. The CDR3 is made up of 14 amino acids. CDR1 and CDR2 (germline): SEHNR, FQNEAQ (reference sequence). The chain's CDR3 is CASSVAGGQETQYF. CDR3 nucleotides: TGTGCCAGCAGCGTAGCGGGAGGGCAAGAGACCCAGTACTTC.

Here the CDR3 DNA reads TGTGCCAGCAGCTCGACAGGGCGCGAGCAGTACTTC. It translates to CASSSTGREQYF. This chain links TRBV7-9 with TRBJ2-7, with 7 bases identical to TRBD1. CDR1 is SEHNR, CDR2 FQNEAQ, per germline (reference sequence). The V segment lost 4 bases and the J segment 6 bases; nucleotides outside the gene matches: 3. The CDR3 extends over 12 amino acids.